This record looks at one T cell receptor beta chain sequence and its context. Its antigen is not known. The length of the CDR3 is 13 residues. V was shortened by 0 bases and J by 7 bases, with 10 bases between the two germline ends. CDR1 SGHTA and CDR2 FQGNSA come from the germline V gene. This sample is part of a study of cytomegalovirus exposure and HLA in healthy donors. Across the whole study: The same platform as the approximately 730 first-cohort repertoires was used for the 95 to 150 validation repertoires, a later analysis reported.

Study results and limitations: Most TCRs appeared rarely, but some public TCRs recurred in many donors.

The assay was immunoSEQ multiplex PCR, and TCRdb's table has in-frame clones only and misses some. The sample holds about 330,000 clones, 86% seen once. Material: PBMCs. The TCR was taken from a woman aged 18 to 35 in good health and CMV-seronegative. The chain is built from TRBV7-2 and TRBJ2-7; D is unresolved. The CDR3 loop reads CASSLAEPAEQYF. DNA for the CDR3: TGTGCCAGCAGCTTAGCGGAGCCAGCTGAGCAGTACTTC.